A single sample gave rise to the 5 T cell receptor beta chains below, sequenced in a study of shared clonotypes between healthy human individuals. The naive CD8 subset, CD45RO-negative cells positively selected for CCR7, excluded terminally differentiated effector memory CD45RA+ cells. Sequencing used immunoSEQ multiplex PCR; TCRdb keeps in-frame clones, though not all of them. Seen here are 750,000 to 1,000,000 clones, almost 95% observed once, and the top ten hold less than 25%. The sample comprised naive CD8+ T cells sorted from blood. All receptors derive from a man aged 30-40 years in good health.

The chain is built from TRBV9 and TRBJ2-7, with 9 nucleotides matching TRBD2. V shed 3 bases and J 7 bases; nucleotides not matched to a gene: 8. Germline CDR1 SGDLS, CDR2 YYNGEE. The CDR3 is made up of 14 amino acids. The CDR3 region is CASSEGLAGGEQYF. The CDR3 bases are TGTGCCAGCAGCGAGGGACTAGCCGGTGGGGAGCAGTACTTC. Looking up the rest from reference TRBV9 and TRBJ2-7 gives the full variable domain: DSGVTQTPKHLITATGQRVTLRCSPRSGDLSVYWYQQSLDQGLQFLIQYYNGEERAKGNILERFSAQQFPDLHSELNLSSLELGDSALYFCASSEGLAGGEQYFGPGTRLTVT.

V and J are TRBV4-3 and TRBJ1-4, with TRBD1 identical over 7 bases. The germline V gene has CDR1 LGHNA and CDR2 YSLEER. V was clipped by 0 bases and J by 0 bases; unmatched bases: 10. This CDR3 is built from 19 residues. CDR3 loop: CASSQDRMTGPTTNEKLFF. The CDR3, as DNA: TGCGCCAGCAGCCAAGATAGGATGACAGGGCCTACAACTAATGAAAAACTGTTTTTT.

The J gene is TRBJ2-1, the V gene TRBV5-1; possible D gene TRBD2, 6 bases. CDR1 is SGHRS and CDR2 is YFSETQ in the germline V gene. The V end lost 5 bases, the J end lost 0 bases, and 12 bases lay between the germline ends. The CDR3 has 15 amino acids. Here the CDR3 reads CASSSAGPSYNEQFF. CDR3 sequence (DNA): TGCGCCAGCAGTTCAGCGGGCCCCTCCTACAATGAGCAGTTCTTC.

This clone appeared a single time. V and J are TRBV2 and TRBJ1-1, with D hard to call. The CDR3 runs 14 residues. Germline values: CDR1 SNHLY, CDR2 FYNNEI. Trimming cost V 8 bases and J 4 bases, with 17 bases left between them. The CDR3 coding sequence is TGTGCCAGCCCCCGGAGAGTATCGGGCACTGAAGCTTTCTTT. Amino acids: CASPRRVSGTEAFF.

This rearrangement joins TRBV28 to TRBJ2-3; D gene uncertain. CDR3 size: 19 residues. V lost 4 bases and J 0 bases, leaving 23 bases between the germline ends. Germline values: CDR1 MDHEN, CDR2 SYDVKM. The CDR3 loop is CASSWHILKGRVSTDTQYF. The CDR3 nucleotides are TGTGCCAGCAGTTGGCACATTTTGAAGGGTAGGGTTAGCACAGATACGCAGTATTTT.